This TCR beta chain originates from a study of graft-versus-host responses after intestinal transplantation. About the study: Tacrolimus and steroids were given for 3 to 4 years to all recipients after anti-thymocyte globulin induction.

Sequenced by immunoSEQ multiplex PCR; TCRdb stores in-frame clones only, minus some. The sample has approximately 90,000 clones; approximately 78% are singletons. About this clone: Its antigen is unknown.

CDR1 KGHSH and CDR2 LQKENI come from the germline V gene. Trimming took 5 bases from V and 2 from J; bases not matched to a gene: 4. This CDR3 has 14 residues. Here the sequenced sample was unstimulated CD4+ T cells sorted from spleen or lymph node cells, taken before intestinal transplant. The V gene is TRBV18, the J gene TRBJ2-5; TRBD2 matches at 8 bases. This receptor was identified in a human donor who received an intestinal transplant. CDR3 in DNA: TGTGCCAGCTCATCGGGACTAGTTCAAGAGACCCAGTACTTC. Amino acid sequence: CASSSGLVQETQYF.